A single sample is the source of the 13 T cell receptor beta chains below, sequenced in a study of cytomegalovirus exposure and HLA in healthy donors. The PCR contained 60 Vbeta and 13 Jbeta primers. Assay used: immunoSEQ multiplex PCR; TCRdb lists only in-frame clones, some missing. In the table there are approximately 170,000 clones, more than 80% of which are singletons. The sequencing sample was made of PBMCs. The receptor source for this set is a male donor in good health and CMV-seronegative.

V and J are TRBV19 and TRBJ1-1; perhaps TRBD1 as D (5 bases). CDR3 length: 11 residues. CDR1 LNHDA and CDR2 SQIVND come from the germline V gene (reference sequence). V was pared by 7 bases and J by 10 bases, with 13 bases between. The DNA of the CDR3 is TGTGCCAGTACCCCGGGGGGGGTAGCTTTCTTT. Amino acids: CASTPGGVAFF. The full variable domain, with the rest looked up from reference TRBV19 and TRBJ1-1, is DGGITQSPKYLFRKEGQNVTLSCEQNLNHDAMYWYRQDPGQGLRLIYYSQIVNDFQKGDIAEGYSVSREKKESFPLTVTSAQKNPTAFYLCASTPGGVAFFGQGTRLTVV.

This clone was detected only a few times. The chain uses TRBV5-4 and TRBJ2-7, with D maybe TRBD1 (6 bases). Per the germline V gene, CDR1 is SGHNT and CDR2 is YYREEE (reference sequence). V was pared by 4 bases and J by 2 bases, with 16 bases between. CDR3 length equals 15 residues. The CDR3 region is CASSPPRQDTYEQYF. The DNA for the CDR3 is TGTGCCAGCAGCCCACCAAGACAGGATACCTACGAGCAGTACTTC.

V gene TRBV12-1 combines with J gene TRBJ2-1; TRBD2 was called by the table and not checked on the DNA. TRBV12-1 represents a pseudogene. The CDR3 spans 18 residues. The CDR3 sequence is CASSFASGVTLSYNEQFF. The CDR3 nucleotides read TGTGCCAGCAGCTTTGCCAGCGGGGTGACCCTATCCTACAATGAGCAGTTCTTC.

A note on this clone: One end of the junction varies from germline; a read error may be responsible. The chain combines TRBV19 with TRBJ1-2; no clear D. Looked up from germline, CDR1 is LNHDA and CDR2 is SQIVND (reference sequence). This CDR3 contains 14 residues. The CDR3 DNA reads as TGTGCCAGTAGTATAGACCCTAGAGACTATGACTACACCTTC. Protein product: CASSIDPRDYDYTF.

This chain connects TRBV4-3 to TRBJ2-7, with 9 bases aligning to TRBD2. Per the germline V gene, CDR1 is LGHNA and CDR2 is YSLEER. This CDR3 contains 15 residues. V gave up 1 base and J gave up 2 bases; unmatched junction bases: 3. CDR3 residues: CASSQGLAGPYEQYF. The DNA for the CDR3 is TGCGCCAGCAGCCAAGGGCTAGCGGGGCCCTACGAGCAGTACTTC.

Only one count was recorded for this clone. J is TRBJ1-1 and V is TRBV28, with 7 bases aligning to TRBD1. From germline, CDR1 is MDHEN and CDR2 SYDVKM. The CDR3 consists of 17 residues. Trimming at V came to 4 bases and at J to 8 bases, leaving 19 bases not matched to a gene. The CDR3 protein is CASSSLNTATVRGEAFF. DNA for the CDR3: TGTGCCAGCAGTTCCCTGAACACCGCGACAGTCAGGGGGGAAGCTTTCTTT.

On this clone: Germline is not matched at one junction end, which may reflect a read error. J is TRBJ2-7 and V is TRBV19; 7 bases are a match to TRBD1. This CDR3 contains 13 residues. Germline V gene sequence: CDR1 LNHDA, CDR2 SQIVND (reference sequence). CDR3 coding DNA: TGCACCAGTAGCCCAGGGGCAGGGGGCGAGCAGTACTTC. Its translation: CTSSPGAGGEQYF.

This clone was detected only a few times. This chain connects TRBV2 to TRBJ1-1; D might be TRBD1 (6 bases). CDR3 length: 11 amino acids. Germline assignment: CDR1 SNHLY and CDR2 FYNNEI. V was cut by 8 bases and J by 5 bases, with 9 bases left in between. For the CDR3, the DNA is TGTGCCAGCCAGGGGCTGACTGAAGCTTTCTTT. It is translated as CASQGLTEAFF.

This clone was picked up a small number of times. V usage is TRBV5-1 and J usage is TRBJ2-3; 7 nucleotides align to TRBD2. From germline, CDR1 is SGHRS and CDR2 YFSETQ. Trimming at V came to 0 bases and at J to 0 bases, leaving 1 base not matched to a gene. The CDR3 spans 15 residues. In DNA, the CDR3 is TGCGCCAGCAGCTTGGCAGCGGGGAGCACAGATACGCAGTATTTT. Encoded protein: CASSLAAGSTDTQYF.

In its sample, this clone was seen once. The rearrangement uses TRBV9 and TRBJ1-1, with D perhaps TRBD1 (5 bases). The CDR3 consists of 16 residues. V lost 0 bases and J 1 base, leaving 13 bases between the germline ends. Per the germline V gene, CDR1 is SGDLS and CDR2 is YYNGEE. CDR3 nucleotides: TGTGCCAGCAGCGTAGGAGGCAGGGCTGGGAACACTGAAGCTTTCTTT. Its translation: CASSVGGRAGNTEAFF.

This sequence joins TRBV28 and TRBJ1-2, with 7 bases that match TRBD1. CDR1 is MDHEN and CDR2 is SYDVKM in the germline V gene. V was pared by 4 bases and J by 3 bases, with 2 bases of the junction left unmatched. This CDR3 region has 13 residues. As DNA, the CDR3 is TGTGCCAGCAGTTCGGGACAGTACTATGGCTACACCTTC. Translating it yields CASSSGQYYGYTF.

J is TRBJ1-1 and V is TRBV18, with D perhaps TRBD1 (6 bases). Trimming pared 6 bases from V and 1 base from J, leaving 9 bases between. CDR1 and CDR2 (germline): KGHSH, LQKENI. This CDR3 region has 13 residues. CDR3 region: CASSVTGNTEAFF. CDR3 nucleotides: TGTGCCAGCTCCGTGACAGGGAACACTGAAGCTTTCTTT.

This clone showed up just a few times. The CDR3 coding sequence is TGTGCCAGCACTTGGAAGGGGATGCAAGAGACCCAGTACTTC. Its translation is CASTWKGMQETQYF. This rearrangement joins TRBV7-9 to TRBJ2-5; possible D gene TRBD1, 5 bases. The CDR3 is made up of 14 amino acids. With 7 bases removed from V and 2 bases from J, the gap between germline ends came to 14 bases. Germline CDR1 is SEHNR and CDR2 is FQNEAQ (reference sequence).